A selection of T cell receptor beta chains follows, all from one sample in a study of T cell changes during pregnancy in multiple sclerosis. The data were produced by immunoSEQ multiplex PCR, yet TCRdb's version contains in-frame clones alone and is incomplete. This table holds around 39,000 clones, more than 70% found once. The sequencing used CD8+ T cells from peripheral blood mononuclear cells, collected in the first trimester of pregnancy. These receptor sequences come from a female donor with multiple sclerosis, enrolled in a pregnancy study. The conserved cysteine and the conserved F or W are not part of the CDR3 here.

j_call v_call cdr3_aa
TRBJ1-6 TRBV19 ASKEPGQESSPLH
TRBJ2-1 TRBV7-3 ASSDHEATYNEQF
TRBJ2-3 TRBV18 ASSPPGQPTDTQY
TRBJ2-3 TRBV4-2 ASSQEDRSRDTQY
TRBJ1-2 TRBV4-2 ASSQEAGVYGYT
TRBJ2-1 TRBV7-9 ASSWTGGNEQF
TRBJ2-7 TRBV10-3 AVQTGKPYEQY
TRBJ2-1 TRBV2 ASLLPGYNEQF
TRBJ1-5 TRBV6-5 AEDKISQPQH
TRBJ1-5 TRBV5-1 ASSLGQTVYEPQH
TRBJ2-3 TRBV5-4 ASSPTGGPDTQY
TRBJ2-3 TRBV7-3 ASSATGTDTQY
TRBJ1-1 TRBV9 ASKQGGDLNTEAF
TRBJ2-3 TRBV6-4 ASSLAGEGTDTQY
TRBJ2-1 TRBV6-4 ATNWGSGGSSYNEQF
TRBJ1-2 TRBV7-2 ASRGARTGGYGYT
TRBJ1-1 TRBV5-6 ASSFSTEAF
TRBJ2-4 TRBV27 ASSPGLAEAKNIQY
TRBJ2-3 TRBV19 ASSITLVPDTQY
TRBJ1-5 TRBV27 ASSLSRTGGWH
TRBJ2-3 TRBV4-2 ASSQALAGFTDTQY
TRBJ2-4 TRBV9 ASSAQGAGAKNIQY
TRBJ1-1 TRBV25-1 ASRRGGTEAF
TRBJ2-7 TRBV5-5 ASSLPGGYYEQY
TRBJ2-7 TRBV2 ASSGPGQGALDEQY
TRBJ2-7 TRBV9 ASSVGAPGEQY
TRBJ2-7 TRBV29-1 SVRGGSNYEQY
TRBJ2-3 TRBV6-4 ASSDLPGTDTQY
TRBJ2-5 TRBV7-9 ASSFPGGLETQY
TRBJ1-1 TRBV6-4 ASSQDPYTEAF
TRBJ2-1 TRBV27 ASRLAGVDEQF
TRBJ1-5 TRBV6-1 ASSEDQGGDQPQH
TRBJ2-5 TRBV11-2 ASSLGGSGQETQY
TRBJ2-2 TRBV19 ASSTGGELF
TRBJ2-7 TRBV4-2 ASSQGRGGSYEQY
TRBJ2-7 TRBV9 ASSVGGTPLGEQY
TRBJ2-7 TRBV4-1 ASSQNRDRVAYEQY
TRBJ1-4 TRBV29-1 SVERQGVQEKLF
TRBJ1-4 TRBV7-8 ASSTRTMMDEKLF
TRBJ2-7 TRBV5-8 ASSLGQAATYEQY
TRBJ1-4 TRBV6-6 ASSYSPGSNEKLF
TRBJ2-5 TRBV7-9 ASSLVAGGRRETQY
TRBJ2-7 TRBV7-2 ASSHTGLRLAATYEQY
TRBJ1-5 TRBV5-8 ASSLVTAPYSNQPQH
TRBJ2-1 TRBV4-3 ASSQDPAGGPREQF
TRBJ2-1 TRBV19 ASTSGDFSYNEQF
TRBJ2-4 TRBV27 ASSARLVGPLAKNIQY
TRBJ2-5 TRBV4-3 ASSQDGAGSQETQY
TRBJ2-7 TRBV6-6 ASRRDSQSSYEQY
TRBJ2-1 TRBV6-4 ASSEAGGYNEQF
TRBJ1-3 TRBV15 ATSHPGEWGNTIY
TRBJ1-2 TRBV4-3 ASSQFEGQGFYGYT